Detailed here is one T cell receptor (beta chain). Only in-frame clones appear in the TCRdb table, and some are missing; sequencing was by immunoSEQ multiplex PCR. The profile shows 7,500 to 9,500 clones, roughly three quarters of them singletons. The data originate from a study of cytotoxic CD8 clonotypes in ibrutinib-treated CLL. As for the study in general: Average yields of 255,043 productive templates and 75,000 to 95,000 productive rearrangements characterized the samples.

The CDR3 has 16 amino acids. From germline, CDR1 is SGHTA and CDR2 FQGNSA. V lost 0 bases, J lost 3 bases, and 12 bases lay in between. The source is a human donor with chronic lymphocytic leukemia. V gene TRBV7-2 combines with J gene TRBJ1-5; D is perhaps TRBD1 (6 bases). Source: PBMCs, taken before ibrutinib treatment. The DNA for the CDR3 is TGTGCCAGCAGCTTAGCCCCGACAGGTTACAATCAGCCCCAGCATTTT. Encoded protein: CASSLAPTGYNQPQHF.